The 22 T cell receptor beta chains listed next were all sequenced from one sample in a study of human thymus T cells. Thymus tissue for the work was resected from patients undergoing corrective heart surgery. The protocol was immunoSEQ multiplex PCR, while the TCRdb copy is restricted to in-frame clones and leaves out a portion. The sample has some 120,000 clones, around 94% seen once. Sequencing was done on a sample of thymus tissue. These receptors were taken from a boy under two years old with a congenital heart defect but otherwise immunologically healthy.

The CDR3 region is CASSSINEQYF. In nucleotides, the CDR3 is TGTGCCAGCAGCTCAATTAACGAGCAGTACTTC. V and J are TRBV7-9 and TRBJ2-7; D remains unclear. The CDR3 extends over 11 amino acids. V shed 4 bases and J shed 5 bases, with 6 bases lying between them. Germline V CDR1 and CDR2: SEHNR, FQNEAQ (reference sequence). The full variable domain, completed using reference TRBV7-9 and TRBJ2-7, is DTGVSQNPRHKITKRGQNVTFRCDPISEHNRLYWYRQTLGQGPEFLTYFQNEAQLEKSRLLSDRFSAERPKGSFSTLEIQRTEQGDSAMYLCASSSINEQYFGPGTRLTVT.

V usage is TRBV2 and J usage is TRBJ1-2, with D perhaps TRBD1 (5 bases). V lost 2 bases and J 2 bases, leaving 6 bases between the germline ends. CDR3 length: 13 residues. Germline V gives CDR1 SNHLY, CDR2 FYNNEI. The CDR3 reads CASSETGNYGYTF. As DNA, the CDR3 is TGTGCCAGCAGTGAAACAGGCAACTATGGCTACACCTTC.

The chain carries TRBV20-1 and TRBJ1-1; no clear D. The CDR3 has 11 residues. Germline loops: CDR1 DFQATT, CDR2 SNEGSKA (reference sequence). V lost 6 bases and J lost 3, with 8 bases in between. The chain's CDR3 is CSAQKDTEAFF. In DNA form, the CDR3 reads TGCAGTGCCCAGAAGGACACTGAAGCTTTCTTT.

The chain combines TRBV5-1 with TRBJ2-3; D call uncertain. The length of the CDR3 is 15 residues. Per the germline V gene, CDR1 is SGHRS and CDR2 is YFSETQ. The V end lost 1 base, the J end lost 1 base, and 10 bases lay between the germline ends. CDR3 region: CASSLWGRGTDTQYF. Here the CDR3 DNA reads TGCGCCAGCAGCTTGTGGGGAAGGGGCACAGATACGCAGTATTTT.

This rearrangement joins TRBV2 to TRBJ2-7; 14 bases are a match to TRBD2. Trimming at V came to 7 bases and at J to 7 bases, leaving 15 bases not matched to a gene. This CDR3 is built from 17 residues. The germline CDR1 and CDR2 sequences are SNHLY and FYNNEI. The CDR3 nucleotides read TGTGCCAGCAATCGACAACAGACTAGCGGGGGGGCCGGGGAGCAGTACTTC. The encoded protein is CASNRQQTSGGAGEQYF.

The genes are TRBV2 and TRBJ2-5, with D uncertain. From germline, CDR1 is SNHLY and CDR2 FYNNEI. The CDR3 runs 14 residues. Trimming left V 3 bases short and J 1 base short, with 9 bases between. For the CDR3, the DNA is TGTGCCAGCAGTGACGCGCTATTCCAAGAGACCCAGTACTTC. Translation gives CASSDALFQETQYF.

The rearrangement links TRBV4-1 to TRBJ1-2; D is possibly TRBD1 (6 bases). The CDR3 runs to 16 residues. Looked up from germline, CDR1 is MGHRA and CDR2 is YSYEKL. The ends were cut back, 6 bases at V and 5 bases at J, with 22 bases in the middle. CDR3 sequence: CASSHFRGQGPYGYTF. The CDR3 DNA follows: TGCGCCAGCAGTCACTTTCGGGGGCAGGGACCATATGGCTACACCTTC.

This clone was detected only once. The rearrangement links TRBV28 to TRBJ2-5; D is possibly TRBD2 (6 bases). The CDR3 spans 15 residues. CDR1 is MDHEN and CDR2 is SYDVKM in the germline V gene. V lost 6 bases and J 2 bases, leaving 16 bases between the germline ends. The CDR3 loop reads CASRTPGLVQETQYF. As DNA, the CDR3 is TGTGCCAGCAGAACTCCGGGACTGGTTCAAGAGACCCAGTACTTC.

This clone was seen only once. J is TRBJ2-7 and V is TRBV4-3; no firm D call. CDR1 LGHNA and CDR2 YSLEER come from the germline V gene. The CDR3 has 13 residues. The V gene lost 1 base and the J gene lost 6 bases, with 10 bases spanning the gap. The CDR3 coding sequence is TGCGCCAGCAGCCAAGTGGTTTGGAGCGAGCAGTACTTC. Protein sequence: CASSQVVWSEQYF.

The genes are TRBV28 and TRBJ2-1; 10 positions match TRBD2. Per the germline V gene, CDR1 is MDHEN and CDR2 is SYDVKM. CDR3 length equals 15 residues. V was pared by 7 bases and J by 8 bases, with 11 bases of the junction left unmatched. CDR3 nucleotides: TGTGCCAGCACCCTGAAGCGGGGGGGCGGTTATGAGCAGTTCTTC. Residues: CASTLKRGGGYEQFF. Based on the CDR3 plus reference TRBV28 and TRBJ2-1, the full variable domain is DVKVTQSSRYLVKRTGEKVFLECVQDMDHENMFWYRQDPGLGLRLIYFSYDVKMKEKGDIPEGYSVSREKKERFSLILESASTNQTSMYLCASTLKRGGGYEQFFGPGTRLTVL.

The gene calls are TRBV11-2 and TRBJ2-5; 7 positions match TRBD1. V gave up 5 bases and J gave up 3 bases; unmatched junction bases: 3. The CDR3 runs to 13 residues. CDR1 and CDR2 from the germline V gene are SGHAT and FQNNGV. CDR3: CASSRDREETQYF. DNA of the CDR3: TGTGCCAGCAGCCGAGACAGGGAAGAGACCCAGTACTTC.

The rearrangement links TRBV6-1 to TRBJ2-7; 10 nucleotides match TRBD2. The V segment lost 4 bases and the J segment 1 base; nucleotides outside the gene matches: 7. Germline values: CDR1 MNHNS, CDR2 SASEGT. CDR3 length equals 16 residues. CDR3 DNA: TGTGCCAGCAGTGGTTATAGCGGGGGGTCTTCCTACGAGCAGTACTTC. It is translated as CASSGYSGGSSYEQYF.

This chain joins TRBV6-5 and TRBJ1-2; the D gene is possibly TRBD1 (6 bases). There are 15 residues in the CDR3. CDR1 MNHEY and CDR2 SVGAGI come from the germline V gene. V lost 5 bases and J 2 bases, leaving 15 bases between the germline ends. As DNA, the CDR3 is TGTGCCAGCAGTAGCGGGGACACTTTCAACTATGGCTACACCTTC. The encoded protein is CASSSGDTFNYGYTF.

The chain couples TRBV7-2 to TRBJ1-2; 8 nucleotides line up with TRBD1. J was trimmed by 0 bases and V by 5 bases; bases with no gene match: 5. This CDR3 comprises 15 residues. From germline, CDR1 is SGHTA and CDR2 FQGNSA. The CDR3, as DNA: TGTGCCAGCAGCCCCAGGGGGCCGTCTAACTATGGCTACACCTTC. Translation: CASSPRGPSNYGYTF.

V is TRBV12-5 and J is TRBJ2-3; D call uncertain. The CDR3 loop spans 14 amino acids. The ends were cut back, 7 bases at V and 4 bases at J, with 15 bases in the middle. CDR1 is LGHNT and CDR2 is FRNRAP in the germline V gene. CDR3 nucleotides: TGTGCTAGTGCCCAGACCTCAGCGCCAGATACGCAGTATTTT. This encodes CASAQTSAPDTQYF.

This clone was detected only once. The chain links TRBV28 to TRBJ1-2, with a possible D match to TRBD1 (5 bases). This CDR3 region has 12 residues. Deletions cut 6 bases from V and 8 bases from J, with 13 bases between. Germline CDR1 reads MDHEN; CDR2 reads SYDVKM. DNA of the CDR3: TGTGCCAGCAGCTCTGGAGGGGACGGCTACACCTTC. Protein product: CASSSGGDGYTF.

V usage is TRBV9 and J usage is TRBJ2-5; 10 bases are shared with TRBD2. The germline V gene encodes CDR1 SGDLS and CDR2 YYNGEE. V lost 1 base and J lost 3; bases outside the gene matches: 0. The CDR3 runs 14 residues. The CDR3 loop reads CASSVTSGEETQYF. The CDR3 nucleotides read TGTGCCAGCAGCGTAACTAGCGGGGAAGAGACCCAGTACTTC.

The V and J genes are TRBV28 and TRBJ1-5, with a weak D call TRBD1 (6 bases). The germline V gene encodes CDR1 MDHEN and CDR2 SYDVKM. The CDR3 has 15 residues. With 5 bases removed from V and 0 bases from J, the gap between germline ends came to 11 bases. CDR3 sequence: CASSGTLYSNQPQHF. As DNA, the CDR3 is TGTGCCAGCAGTGGGACACTATATAGCAATCAGCCCCAGCATTTT.

The chain couples TRBV5-1 to TRBJ2-1, with D perhaps TRBD2 (6 bases). The CDR3 spans 17 residues. Per germline, CDR1 SGHRS and CDR2 YFSETQ. V was shortened by 0 bases and J by 0 bases, with 13 bases between the two germline ends. The CDR3 here is CASSLDPGTFSYNEQFF. Written as DNA, the CDR3 is TGCGCCAGCAGCTTGGACCCCGGGACTTTCTCCTACAATGAGCAGTTCTTC.

This chain joins TRBV10-2 and TRBJ2-7; D is possibly TRBD1 (6 bases). The CDR3 consists of 13 residues. V was pared by 6 bases and J by 4 bases, with 13 bases between. The V gene's germline CDR1 is WSHSY and CDR2 SAAADI. Here the CDR3 reads CASRPGHEYEQYF. The CDR3 nucleotides read TGCGCCAGCAGACCGGGACATGAGTACGAGCAGTACTTC.

This clone was recorded only once. This sequence joins TRBV20-1 and TRBJ2-4; D is possibly TRBD1 or TRBD2 (5 bases each). CDR1 is DFQATT, CDR2 SNEGSKA, per germline (reference sequence). This CDR3 is 11 amino acids long. In DNA, the CDR3 is TGCAGGACGGAAGGGACGAACATTCAGTACTTC. Translated: CRTEGTNIQYF.

The chain carries TRBV6-1 and TRBJ1-1, with D perhaps matching TRBD1 (5 bases). This CDR3 comprises 12 residues. Germline CDR1 is MNHNS and CDR2 is SASEGT. V was pared by 6 bases and J by 3 bases, with 8 bases between. The CDR3 DNA reads as TGTGCCAGCAGGCGACAGTACACTGAAGCTTTCTTT. It yields the protein CASRRQYTEAFF.